The next 23 T cell receptor beta chains were all read from a single sample in a study of T cell responses to AZD1222 COVID-19 vaccine. This table comes from immunoSEQ multiplex PCR, and its TCRdb copy is limited to in-frame clones, with some not included. This table has just over 150,000 clones, about 90% appearing once. The sequencing here drew on peripheral blood, taken 28 days after the second AZD1222 dose. The origin of the receptors is an adult who received the AZD1222 COVID-19 vaccine.

This clone was detected a few times. Other nucleotide sequences from this sample produce the same CDR3. The V call is TRBV15, the J call TRBJ1-1; 7 bases line up with TRBD1. Trimming took 2 bases from V and 1 from J; bases not matched to a gene: 4. The germline V gene has CDR1 LNHNV and CDR2 YYDKDF (reference sequence). The CDR3 contains 15 residues. This CDR3 is CATSRLRQGNTEAFF. CDR3 in DNA: TGTGCCACCAGCAGATTAAGACAGGGGAACACTGAAGCTTTCTTT.

The chain joins TRBV5-6 to TRBJ2-3; TRBD1 is a possible D gene (5 bases). V lost 0 bases to trimming and J lost 4 bases, with 15 bases between them. CDR1 is SGHDT and CDR2 is YYEEEE in the germline V gene. This CDR3 is built from 16 residues. The CDR3 sequence is CASSLEGRGRADTQYF. The CDR3 DNA is TGTGCCAGCAGCTTGGAGGGTAGGGGCCGGGCAGATACGCAGTATTTT.

In its sample, this clone was seen a few times. The chain employs TRBV27 and TRBJ1-2, with 9 bases identical to TRBD1. From germline, CDR1 is MNHEY and CDR2 SMNVEV (reference sequence). The CDR3 length is 15 residues. V trimming: 3 bases; J trimming: 2 bases; junction bases outside the gene matches: 4. The CDR3 reads CASSFRTGENYGYTF. The CDR3, as DNA: TGTGCCAGCAGTTTTAGGACAGGGGAGAACTATGGCTACACCTTC.

The chain employs TRBV7-3 and TRBJ2-1; 11 bases map to TRBD2. Germline V gene lookup returns CDR1 SGHTA and CDR2 FQGTGA. This CDR3 has 15 residues. V dropped 4 bases and J dropped 2; count of bases not matched to a gene: 1. The CDR3 sequence: CASSSTSGTYNEQFF. For the CDR3, the DNA is TGTGCCAGCAGCTCGACTAGCGGGACCTACAATGAGCAGTTCTTC.

The chain uses TRBV6-5 and TRBJ2-3; 8 bases map to TRBD1. In germline, CDR1 is MNHEY, CDR2 SVGAGI. This CDR3 has 13 residues. Trimming took 10 bases from V and 4 from J; bases not matched to a gene: 7. CDR3 sequence reads: CATAGGFADTQYF. In DNA, the CDR3 is TGTGCCACCGCAGGGGGCTTCGCAGATACGCAGTATTTT.

V is TRBV14 and J is TRBJ1-6, with a weak D call TRBD1 (5 bases). V was trimmed by 0 bases and J by 11 bases, leaving 17 bases between them. The CDR3 is 16 amino acids. Germline V gene lookup returns CDR1 SGHDN and CDR2 FVKESK. In nucleotides, the CDR3 is TGTGCCAGCAGCCAAGATTTGCCGGGGACCGGGACACCCCTCCACTTT. It is translated as CASSQDLPGTGTPLHF.

The chain uses TRBV28 and TRBJ2-2, with 8 nucleotides matching TRBD1. V was clipped by 8 bases and J by 6 bases; unmatched bases: 8. The CDR3 consists of 14 residues. Germline lookup yields CDR1 MDHEN and CDR2 SYDVKM. CDR3 sequence: CASFRGPSPGELFF. The CDR3 DNA follows: TGTGCCAGCTTCAGGGGGCCCTCACCCGGGGAGCTGTTTTTT.

The chain carries TRBV7-8 and TRBJ2-3; TRBD2 might be the D (5 bases). Between the trimmed V and J ends, which lost 5 bases and 11 bases, there was a span of 11 bases. The CDR3 totals 11 residues. Germline assignment: CDR1 SGHVS and CDR2 FQNEAQ. CDR3 nucleotide sequence: TGTGCCAGCAGCCCGGGATTCCAGCAGTATTTT. As protein: CASSPGFQQYF.

The genes are TRBV7-2 and TRBJ2-6; perhaps TRBD2 as D (6 bases). CDR3 size: 19 residues. Germline CDR1 reads SGHTA; CDR2 reads FQGNSA. Trimming stripped 5 bases from V and 1 base from J, with 21 bases between. CDR3 region: CASSPVAAGRSSGANVLTF. CDR3 nucleotides: TGTGCCAGCAGCCCCGTTGCGGCAGGGAGGTCATCTGGGGCCAACGTCCTGACTTTC.

This chain connects TRBV4-3 to TRBJ2-1; 11 bases agree with TRBD2. V shed 3 bases, J shed 3 bases, and the junction held 7 bases outside the gene matches. This CDR3 region has 17 residues. Per the germline V gene, CDR1 is LGHNA and CDR2 is YSLEER. CDR3 DNA sequence: TGCGCCAGCAGCCAGGGACCCCTAGCGGGAGGCTACAATGAGCAGTTCTTC. Amino acids: CASSQGPLAGGYNEQFF.

The genes are TRBV21-1 and TRBJ1-2; no DNA check was done on the table's D call, TRBD1. TRBV21-1 is a known pseudogene. CDR3 length: 13 amino acids. CDR3 sequence reads: CASSSTGTGGYTF. CDR3 nucleotide sequence: TGTGCCAGCAGCAGTACAGGAACCGGTGGCTACACCTTC.

The V call is TRBV28, the J call TRBJ1-6; no reliable D call. V was cut by 5 bases and J by 7 bases, with 9 bases left in between. Germline V gene data show CDR1 as MDHEN and CDR2 as SYDVKM. The CDR3 spans 13 residues. In DNA form, the CDR3 reads TGTGCCAGCAGTCCCCTGGTGAATTCACCCCTCCACTTT. Protein: CASSPLVNSPLHF. Together with reference TRBV28 and TRBJ1-6, the CDR3 gives the full variable domain: DVKVTQSSRYLVKRTGEKVFLECVQDMDHENMFWYRQDPGLGLRLIYFSYDVKMKEKGDIPEGYSVSREKKERFSLILESASTNQTSMYLCASSPLVNSPLHFGNGTRLTVT.

This clone has just one count. CDR3 loop: CASSLQADQVLETQYF. The CDR3 bases are TGTGCCAGCAGTTTACAAGCGGACCAGGTGCTAGAGACCCAGTACTTC. The chain uses TRBV28 and TRBJ2-5, with D maybe TRBD2 (5 bases). The V gene lost 2 bases and the J gene lost 4 bases, with 17 bases spanning the gap. The CDR3 contains 16 residues. The germline CDR1 and CDR2 sequences are MDHEN and SYDVKM.

This chain connects TRBV6-1 to TRBJ1-2; D uncertain. The CDR3 spans 14 residues. V was clipped by 1 base and J by 4 bases, with 10 bases between them. Germline loops: CDR1 MNHNS, CDR2 SASEGT. In DNA, the CDR3 is TGTGCCAGCAGTGAAGGACCGCTGATCTATGGCTACACCTTC. Translated: CASSEGPLIYGYTF.

This chain connects TRBV7-9 to TRBJ2-2; maybe TRBD1 (6 bases). This CDR3 region has 16 residues. With 3 bases removed from V and 3 bases from J, the gap between germline ends came to 14 bases. CDR1 and CDR2 (germline): SEHNR, FQNEAQ (reference sequence). In DNA, the CDR3 is TGTGCCAGCAGCTTTAAAACCGGGACATACACCGGGGAGCTGTTTTTT. Its translation: CASSFKTGTYTGELFF.

The chain uses TRBV6-5 and TRBJ2-3; TRBD2 matches 9 bases. The length of the CDR3 is 14 residues. Germline V gene lookup returns CDR1 MNHEY and CDR2 SVGAGI. Germline trimming cut 7 bases from V and 6 bases from J; bases unmatched to any gene: 8. The CDR3 nucleotides are TGTGCCAGCACCTGGACTAGCGCCATGGATACGCAGTATTTT. Protein: CASTWTSAMDTQYF.

J is TRBJ1-6 and V is TRBV27, with 9 nucleotides matching TRBD1. Looked up from germline, CDR1 is MNHEY and CDR2 is SMNVEV (reference sequence). The CDR3 loop spans 12 amino acids. CDR3 nucleotides: TGTGCAACACGGGACAGGGACTCACCCCTCCACTTT. Translation: CATRDRDSPLHF.

This clone occurred a few times. The rearrangement uses TRBV7-2 and TRBJ2-5; D is perhaps TRBD1 (6 bases). The V end was cut by 1 base, the J end by 5 bases, with 14 bases between. The CDR3 consists of 15 residues. Per germline, CDR1 SGHTA and CDR2 FQGNSA. CDR3 protein: CASSLVNRVTETQYF. In DNA form, the CDR3 reads TGTGCCAGCAGCTTAGTCAACAGGGTAACGGAGACCCAGTACTTC.

The rearrangement joins TRBV24-1 to TRBJ1-2; D unclear. Germline assignment: CDR1 KGHDR and CDR2 SFDVKD. Trimming shortened V by 9 bases and J by 0 bases, and 16 bases separated the two germline ends. The CDR3 runs 15 residues. CDR3 DNA: TGTGCCACCGGAATTTGGGTAGAGGCTAACTATGGCTACACCTTC. Protein: CATGIWVEANYGYTF.

The V call is TRBV7-2, the J call TRBJ2-3; tentatively, D is TRBD1 or TRBD2 (5 bases each). In germline, CDR1 is SGHTA, CDR2 FQGNSA. CDR3 size: 12 residues. V shed 6 bases and J shed 5 bases, with 9 bases lying between them. The chain's CDR3 is CASRGVGDTQYF. Written as DNA, the CDR3 is TGTGCCAGCAGGGGGGTAGGAGATACGCAGTATTTT.

The J gene is TRBJ2-5, the V gene TRBV20-1; D may be TRBD2 (5 bases). V was clipped by 5 bases and J by 2 bases, with 6 bases between them. CDR3 length equals 11 residues. CDR1 DFQATT and CDR2 SNEGSKA come from the germline V gene (reference sequence). CDR3 nucleotide sequence: TGCAGTGCTGAGCGGCAAGAGACCCAGTACTTC. This translates into CSAERQETQYF.

V gene TRBV14 combines with J gene TRBJ2-3; D gene unclear. CDR1 SGHDN and CDR2 FVKESK come from the germline V gene. The CDR3 is 14 amino acids. Between the trimmed V and J ends, which lost 0 bases and 7 bases, there was a span of 11 bases. CDR3 coding DNA: TGTGCCAGCAGCCAAGATCCTGTGCTGAATACGCAGTATTTT. Amino acid sequence: CASSQDPVLNTQYF.

The rearrangement uses TRBV29-1 and TRBJ2-7, with 7 bases identical to TRBD1. Germline lookup yields CDR1 SQVTM and CDR2 ANQGSEA. The CDR3 runs to 14 residues. V lost 2 bases, J lost 2 bases, and 6 bases stayed unmatched. The CDR3 nucleotides are TGCAGCGTTGAAATACAGGGGAGACCCTACGAGCAGTACTTC. Its protein is CSVEIQGRPYEQYF.